Below, 24 T cell receptor beta chains from the same sample are listed, as sequenced in a study of blood T cells in healthy people across ages. Primers used in a second PCR of roughly 7 to 11 cycles were a sample-barcoded 5' primer and a J-beta primer mix. TCRdb analysed the 5' RACE reads with MiXCR anew, one entry per CDR3 protein. The sample has hundreds of thousands of distinct CDR3 sequences; just under 25% are singletons. These data were also filed under a second study, of T cells of mothers and their children.

The material sequenced was blood. The receptors stem from a boy aged 5-17 years in good health.

This clonotype has more than one count but fewer than ten. This chain links TRBV29-1 with TRBJ2-7; 9 bases are shared with TRBD1. With V trimmed by 8 bases and J by 5 bases, 7 bases remained unmatched. The CDR3 is 12 residues long. Germline CDR1 reads SQVTM; CDR2 reads ANQGSEA. CDR3 DNA: TGCAGCACCACCGGGACAGGGAACGAGCAGTACTTC. Residues: CSTTGTGNEQYF.

This clonotype was seen more than once but under ten times. This CDR3 fails to terminate in the conserved phenylalanine or tryptophan, so it likely reflects a read error. The V call is TRBV7-3, the J call TRBJ1-2; D is perhaps TRBD1 (6 bases). The CDR3 runs 14 residues. Germline V lookup: CDR1 SGHTA, CDR2 FQGTGA. Trimming took off 3 bases at V and 0 bases at J, with 8 bases between the two ends. This CDR3 reads CASSLDSSNYGYTV. The CDR3 nucleotides are TGTGCCAGCAGCTTGGACAGTTCTAACTATGGCTACACCGTC.

There are a few counts of this clonotype. This chain joins TRBV15 and TRBJ1-5; no firm D call. V dropped 0 bases and J dropped 4 bases, with 7 bases sitting between them. The CDR3 runs 14 residues. Germline assignment: CDR1 LNHNV and CDR2 YYDKDF (reference sequence). CDR3 in DNA: TGTGCCACCAGCAGAGATAAAGCTAATCAGCCCCAGCATTTT. This translates into CATSRDKANQPQHF. The variable domain in full, with the rest retrieved from reference TRBV15 and TRBJ1-5, is DAMVIQNPRYQVTQFGKPVTLSCSQTLNHNVMYWYQQKSSQAPKLLFHYYDKDFNNEADTPDNFQSRRPNTSFCFLDIRSPGLGDTAMYLCATSRDKANQPQHFGDGTRLSIL.

Concerning this clonotype: At one of its ends the junction is not consistent with the germline gene, which may arise from a read error. V is TRBV20-1 and J is TRBJ2-5; 7 bases are shared with TRBD2. The V gene's germline CDR1 is DFQATT and CDR2 SNEGSKA (reference sequence). This CDR3 contains 16 residues. The chain's CDR3 is CSAPGGEYDFQGTQYF. As DNA, the CDR3 is TGCAGTGCTCCTGGGGGGGAGTACGACTTCCAAGGGACCCAGTACTTC.

This clonotype was counted a single time. V and J are TRBV2 and TRBJ1-5; D might be TRBD1 (6 bases). Trimming shortened V by 6 bases and J by 0 bases, and 12 bases separated the two germline ends. CDR1 and CDR2 (germline): SNHLY, FYNNEI. This CDR3 contains 15 residues. CDR3: CASSPEGGSNQPQHF. The CDR3 DNA reads TGTGCCAGCAGCCCAGAAGGGGGTAGCAATCAGCCCCAGCATTTT.

Only a few counts were recorded for this clonotype. This CDR3 reads CASSLKGTSGHTTDTQYF. The DNA for the CDR3 is TGTGCCAGCAGCTTAAAGGGGACTAGCGGACACACCACAGATACGCAGTATTTT. The chain carries TRBV7-9 and TRBJ2-3, with TRBD2 matching 11 bases. Germline V gene sequence: CDR1 SEHNR, CDR2 FQNEAQ (reference sequence). With 2 bases clipped from V and 2 bases from J, the junction kept 9 bases outside the gene matches. CDR3 length: 18 amino acids.

This chain uses TRBV20-1 with TRBJ2-5; 12 bases match TRBD2. There are 16 residues in the CDR3. Germline V gives CDR1 DFQATT, CDR2 SNEGSKA (reference sequence). Trimming removed 3 bases from V and 5 bases from J; junction bases left unmatched: 10. The chain's CDR3 is CSASRASGGAKETQYF. CDR3 sequence (DNA): TGCAGTGCTAGTCGGGCTAGCGGGGGGGCCAAGGAGACCCAGTACTTC.

V gene TRBV7-8 combines with J gene TRBJ1-5; 8 positions match TRBD1. Trimming took 1 base from V and 3 from J; bases not matched to a gene: 2. Germline V gene sequence: CDR1 SGHVS, CDR2 FQNEAQ. The CDR3 totals 15 residues. CDR3 protein: CASSLGGQDNQPQHF. CDR3 DNA: TGTGCCAGCAGCTTAGGGGGACAGGACAATCAGCCCCAGCATTTT.

This clonotype appeared a few times. The chain recombines TRBV7-2 with TRBJ2-5; the D is unclear. The V and J ends lost 0 bases and 4 bases respectively, with 9 bases between them. This CDR3 spans 14 amino acids. Germline V gene lookup returns CDR1 SGHTA and CDR2 FQGNSA. CDR3 region: CASSLAPITETQYF. In nucleotides, the CDR3 is TGTGCCAGCAGCTTAGCGCCGATCACAGAGACCCAGTACTTC.

This clonotype has just a few counts. The chain has TRBV29-1 and TRBJ2-3; no clear D gene. CDR1 is SQVTM and CDR2 is ANQGSEA in the germline V gene. CDR3 size: 12 residues. The V and J ends lost 7 bases and 4 bases respectively, with 12 bases between them. The CDR3 reads CSGHLSADTQYF. The CDR3 nucleotides read TGCAGCGGCCACCTAAGTGCAGATACGCAGTATTTT.

The gene calls are TRBV24-1 and TRBJ1-5, with TRBD1 matching over 8 bases. CDR1 and CDR2 (germline): KGHDR, SFDVKD. The CDR3 has 14 amino acids. With 4 bases clipped from V and 7 bases from J, the junction kept 5 bases outside the gene matches. DNA of the CDR3: TGTGCCACCAGTGAGACAGGGGAACGGCAGCCCCAGCATTTT. Residues: CATSETGERQPQHF.

The chain employs TRBV25-1 and TRBJ1-1; D gene ambiguous. Germline CDR1 MGHDK, CDR2 SYGVNS. CDR3 length: 14 residues. V was pared by 2 bases and J by 1 base, with 8 bases between. The CDR3 nucleotides read TGTGCCAGCAGTGAAATTCAGCCGAACACTGAAGCTTTCTTT. This codes for CASSEIQPNTEAFF.

This clonotype was observed a handful of times. The rearrangement uses TRBV6-5 and TRBJ1-2; possibly TRBD1 for D (6 bases). This CDR3 spans 14 amino acids. V lost 5 bases to trimming and J lost 4 bases, with 14 bases between them. CDR1 is MNHEY and CDR2 is SVGAGI in the germline V gene. The CDR3 loop is CASSLRGIGYGYTF. In DNA, the CDR3 is TGTGCCAGCAGTCTCAGGGGAATTGGCTATGGCTACACCTTC.

This clonotype appeared once. J is TRBJ2-7 and V is TRBV2; D unresolved. V was pared by 7 bases and J by 3 bases, with 16 bases between. Germline CDR1 SNHLY, CDR2 FYNNEI. The CDR3 contains 14 residues. The CDR3: CASTGSDGYYEQYF. DNA for the CDR3: TGTGCCAGCACCGGTTCTGACGGGTACTACGAGCAGTACTTC. Supplemented by reference TRBV2 and TRBJ2-7, the full variable domain reads EPEVTQTPSHQVTQMGQEVILRCVPISNHLYFYWYRQILGQKVEFLVSFYNNEISEKSEIFDDQFSVERPDGSNFTLKIRSTKLEDSAMYFCASTGSDGYYEQYFGPGTRLTVT.

The J gene is TRBJ2-3, the V gene TRBV5-1; perhaps TRBD1 as D (6 bases). CDR1 is SGHRS, CDR2 YFSETQ, per germline. The ends were cut back, 0 bases at V and 7 bases at J, with 18 bases in the middle. CDR3 length: 16 residues. The CDR3 region is CASSLGRDMDRNTQYF. CDR3 sequence (DNA): TGCGCCAGCAGCTTGGGAAGGGACATGGATAGGAATACGCAGTATTTT.

This clonotype was seen only a few times. V is TRBV20-1 and J is TRBJ1-2, with D uncertain. Germline V lookup: CDR1 DFQATT, CDR2 SNEGSKA (reference sequence). This CDR3 has 14 residues. The ends were cut back, 1 base at V and 1 base at J, with 10 bases in the middle. The CDR3 DNA follows: TGCAGTGCTAGAGCAGGAGATATTAACTATGGCTACACCTTC. Encoded protein: CSARAGDINYGYTF.

This sequence joins TRBV2 and TRBJ2-3, with 7 bases aligning to TRBD1. After removal of 7 bases from V and 3 bases from J, the junction contained 10 bases not matched to a gene. The CDR3 is 15 amino acids. Germline loops: CDR1 SNHLY, CDR2 FYNNEI. The CDR3 DNA sequence: TGTGCCAGCATTTTCCGAGGGGGCATTACAGATACGCAGTATTTT. It yields the protein CASIFRGGITDTQYF.

V usage is TRBV13 and J usage is TRBJ1-3; D remains ambiguous. V was cut by 4 bases and J by 4 bases, with 8 bases left in between. Germline V gene data show CDR1 as PRHDT and CDR2 as FYEKMQ (reference sequence). The CDR3 length is 13 residues. The DNA of the CDR3 is TGTGCCAGCAGCTACAGAAGAGGAAACACCATATATTTT. Translation gives CASSYRRGNTIYF.

The rearrangement links TRBV29-1 to TRBJ2-3; 7 bases are a match to TRBD2. Germline assignment: CDR1 SQVTM and CDR2 ANQGSEA. This CDR3 has 13 residues. V shed 4 bases, J shed 6 bases, and the junction held 7 bases outside the gene matches. The CDR3: CSVGGRGDDTQYF. The CDR3 DNA reads as TGCAGCGTTGGGGGGAGGGGCGACGATACGCAGTATTTT.

The chain links TRBV5-1 to TRBJ2-5; D is unresolved. This CDR3 spans 14 amino acids. V lost 2 bases, J lost 3 bases, and 11 bases lay in between. From germline, CDR1 is SGHRS and CDR2 YFSETQ. The CDR3 sequence is CASSFSRREETQYF. CDR3 nucleotide sequence: TGCGCCAGCAGCTTTAGCCGGCGAGAAGAGACCCAGTACTTC.

This clonotype was found a few times. This sequence joins TRBV11-1 and TRBJ2-3; TRBD2 aligns across 14 bases. Germline CDR1 and CDR2: SGHAT and FQDESV (reference sequence). The ends lost 5 bases at V and 2 bases at J; junction bases unmatched: 21. This CDR3 spans 22 amino acids. The CDR3 sequence: CASSPILPGLAGAIEDTDTQYF. The CDR3 nucleotides read TGTGCCAGCAGCCCAATACTACCGGGACTAGCGGGAGCAATTGAGGACACAGATACGCAGTATTTT.

This clonotype appeared a few times. This chain joins TRBV11-1 and TRBJ1-6; D not certain. The germline gives CDR1 SGHAT, CDR2 FQDESV (reference sequence). V lost 1 base, J lost 7 bases, and 11 bases lay in between. The CDR3 is 15 residues long. CDR3 region: CASSLGYSLNSPLHF. The CDR3, as DNA: TGTGCCAGCAGCTTAGGTTATTCGCTCAATTCACCCCTCCACTTT.

This clonotype has at least ten counts. The J gene is TRBJ2-5, the V gene TRBV25-1, with D maybe TRBD2 (6 bases). CDR1 is MGHDK and CDR2 is SYGVNS in the germline V gene. The CDR3 loop spans 15 amino acids. The germline V and J ends were trimmed by 4 bases and 5 bases, with 17 bases remaining between them. CDR3 nucleotides: TGTGCCAGCAGTGGTGCGGGAACCCTAGCGGAGACCCAGTACTTC. This codes for CASSGAGTLAETQYF.

This sequence joins TRBV6-1 and TRBJ2-1, with D possibly matching TRBD1 (6 bases). The germline CDR1 and CDR2 sequences are MNHNS and SASEGT. This CDR3 has 15 amino acids. V lost 4 bases and J lost 2, with 12 bases in between. The CDR3 nucleotides read TGTGCCAGCAGTGTGGTCCAGGGGCCCTACAATGAGCAGTTCTTC. This gives the protein CASSVVQGPYNEQFF.